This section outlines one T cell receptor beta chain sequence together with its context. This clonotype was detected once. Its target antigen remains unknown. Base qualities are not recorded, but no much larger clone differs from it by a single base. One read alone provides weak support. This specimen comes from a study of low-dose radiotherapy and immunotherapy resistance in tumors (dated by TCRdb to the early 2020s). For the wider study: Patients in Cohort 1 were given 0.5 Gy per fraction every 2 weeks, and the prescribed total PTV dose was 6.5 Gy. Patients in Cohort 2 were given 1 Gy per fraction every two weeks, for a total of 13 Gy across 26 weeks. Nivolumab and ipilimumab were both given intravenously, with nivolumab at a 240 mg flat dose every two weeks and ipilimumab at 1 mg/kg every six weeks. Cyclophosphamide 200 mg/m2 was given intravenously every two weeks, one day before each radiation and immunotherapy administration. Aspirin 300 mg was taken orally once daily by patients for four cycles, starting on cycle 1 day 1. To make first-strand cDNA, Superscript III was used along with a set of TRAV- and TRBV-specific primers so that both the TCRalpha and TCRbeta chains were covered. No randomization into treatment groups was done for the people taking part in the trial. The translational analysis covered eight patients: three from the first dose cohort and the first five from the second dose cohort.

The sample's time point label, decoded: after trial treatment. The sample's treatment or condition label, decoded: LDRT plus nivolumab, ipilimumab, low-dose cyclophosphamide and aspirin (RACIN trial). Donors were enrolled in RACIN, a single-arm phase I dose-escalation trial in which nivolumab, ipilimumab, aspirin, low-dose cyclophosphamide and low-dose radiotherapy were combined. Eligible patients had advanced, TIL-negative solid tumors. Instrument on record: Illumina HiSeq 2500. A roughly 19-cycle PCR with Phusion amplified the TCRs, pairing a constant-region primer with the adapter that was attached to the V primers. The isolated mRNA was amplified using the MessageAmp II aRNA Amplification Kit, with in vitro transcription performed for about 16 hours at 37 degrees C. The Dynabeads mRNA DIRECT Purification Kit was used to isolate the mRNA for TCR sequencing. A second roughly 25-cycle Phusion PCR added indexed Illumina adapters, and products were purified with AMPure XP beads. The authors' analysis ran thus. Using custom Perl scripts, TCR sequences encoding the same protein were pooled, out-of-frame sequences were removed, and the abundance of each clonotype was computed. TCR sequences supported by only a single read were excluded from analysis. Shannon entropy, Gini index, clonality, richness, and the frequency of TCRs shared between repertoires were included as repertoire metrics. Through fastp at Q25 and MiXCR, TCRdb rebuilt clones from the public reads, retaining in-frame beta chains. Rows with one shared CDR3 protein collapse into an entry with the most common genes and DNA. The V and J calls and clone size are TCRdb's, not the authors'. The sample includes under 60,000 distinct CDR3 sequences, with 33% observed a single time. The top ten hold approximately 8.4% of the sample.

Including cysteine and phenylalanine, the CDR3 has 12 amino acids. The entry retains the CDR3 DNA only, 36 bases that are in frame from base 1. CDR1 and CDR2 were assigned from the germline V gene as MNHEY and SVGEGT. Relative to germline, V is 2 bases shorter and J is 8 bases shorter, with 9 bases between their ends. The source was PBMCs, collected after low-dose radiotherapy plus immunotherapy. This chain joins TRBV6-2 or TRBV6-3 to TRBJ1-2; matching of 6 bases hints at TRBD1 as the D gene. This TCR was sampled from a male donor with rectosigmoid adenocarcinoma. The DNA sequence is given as TGTGCCAGCAGTTACGGGGGGCTCGGCTACACCTTC. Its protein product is CASSYGGLGYTF.